This T cell receptor (beta chain) was documented in a study of response to subunit inactivated influenza vaccine. The germline gives CDR1 LGHDT, CDR2 YNNKEL (reference sequence). The CDR3 consists of 15 residues. The V and J ends lost 2 bases and 5 bases respectively, with 10 bases between them. MiXCR, run by TCRdb on the RT-PCR reads, gives a single entry per CDR3 protein. The table records over 400,000 distinct CDR3 sequences, around 13% of them present only once. The V call is TRBV3-1, the J call TRBJ2-6, with D possibly called TRBD1 or TRBD2 (6 bases each). Sample: PBMCs from blood, taken 40 to 50 days after vaccination. The receptor was isolated from a man aged 50-60 years who received an inactivated influenza vaccine. CDR3 nucleotide sequence: TGTGCCAGCAGCCAATTCGGGGGCCGGGCCAACGTCCTGACTTTC. Protein sequence: CASSQFGGRANVLTF.